Presented here are 10 T cell receptor beta chains from one specimen sequenced in a study of T cell repertoires in cytomegalovirus infection. Their recognized antigens are unknown. TCRdb ran MiXCR on the reads and lists one entry per CDR3 protein. The sample lists some 920,000 distinct CDR3 sequences, approximately 33% seen once, with about an eighth in the top ten. The sample in question was cultured CD8+ T cells from PBMCs, obtained from culture after CMV antigen stimulation. All receptors come from a human donor in good health (CMV status not recorded). Some clones in this sample may be carry-over from other donors' samples.

The chain links TRBV6-2 or TRBV6-3 to TRBJ1-5; D is unresolved. The ends were cut back, 5 bases at V and 7 bases at J, with 12 bases in the middle. Germline CDR1 MNHEY, CDR2 SVGEGT. This CDR3 is built from 13 residues. Written as DNA, the CDR3 is TGTGCCAGCAGTGTCGGGAGGAAACAGCCCCAGCATTTT. This sequence encodes CASSVGRKQPQHF.

The chain links TRBV6-1 to TRBJ2-2; no firm D call. V lost 5 bases and J 7 bases, leaving 8 bases between the germline ends. Germline V lookup: CDR1 MNHNS, CDR2 SASEGT. This CDR3 comprises 12 residues. The CDR3 DNA sequence: TGTGCCAGCAGTACGTTAGTCGGGGAGCTGTTTTTT. This translates into CASSTLVGELFF.

Written as DNA, the CDR3 is TGTGCTAGTGGTTTGGAACTGGGAGAGGGGGCAATGAATGAGCAGTTCTTC. It encodes CASGLELGEGAMNEQFF. The chain couples TRBV12-5 to TRBJ2-1; 7 bases are shared with TRBD1. CDR1 LGHNT and CDR2 FRNRAP come from the germline V gene. Unmatched junction bases numbered 13, after V lost 1 base and J lost 7 bases. The length of the CDR3 is 17 residues.

The chain carries TRBV19 and TRBJ1-1; D gene unclear. This CDR3 has 14 residues. Trimming removed 6 bases from V and 6 bases from J, with 17 bases in between. Germline loops: CDR1 LNHDA, CDR2 SQIVND (reference sequence). This CDR3 reads CASRKSMLRAEAFF. CDR3 coding DNA: TGTGCCAGTAGGAAATCGATGTTGAGAGCTGAAGCTTTCTTT.

This clonotype was recorded a few times. DNA of the CDR3: TGCAGTGCTGTGGAGAGCACCACAGATACGCAGTATTTT. This gives the protein CSAVESTTDTQYF. The chain carries TRBV20-1 and TRBJ2-3; D is ambiguous. CDR3 length equals 13 residues. V lost 5 bases and J 2 bases, leaving 11 bases between the germline ends. CDR1 is DFQATT, CDR2 SNEGSKA, per germline (reference sequence).

This clonotype has more than one count but fewer than ten. This chain connects TRBV5-4 to TRBJ2-1, with 7 bases matching TRBD2. V dropped 0 bases and J dropped 1; count of bases not matched to a gene: 4. The germline gives CDR1 SGHNT, CDR2 YYREEE (reference sequence). The CDR3 covers 16 residues. The CDR3 is CASSLEGRASYNEQFF. CDR3 bases: TGTGCCAGCAGCTTGGAGGGGAGGGCGTCCTACAATGAGCAGTTCTTC. Drawing the rest from reference TRBV5-4 and TRBJ2-1, the complete variable domain is ETGVTQSPTHLIKTRGQQVTLRCSSQSGHNTVSWYQQALGQGPQFIFQYYREEENGRGNFPPRFSGLQFPNYSSELNVNALELDDSALYLCASSLEGRASYNEQFFGPGTRLTVL.

The table lists this clonotype with a few counts. The J gene is TRBJ1-2, the V gene TRBV15; possibly TRBD1 for D (6 bases). CDR3 size: 15 residues. The V end lost 3 bases, the J end lost 6 bases, and 17 bases lay between the germline ends. From germline, CDR1 is LNHNV and CDR2 YYDKDF (reference sequence). The DNA of the CDR3 is TGTGCCACCAGCAGCACGACCAGGGGAACTGATGGCTACACCTTC. Protein sequence: CATSSTTRGTDGYTF.

This clonotype was seen a handful of times. The chain couples TRBV27 to TRBJ1-6; maybe TRBD1 (6 bases). This CDR3 has 17 amino acids. V was clipped by 10 bases and J by 7 bases, with 26 bases between them. CDR1 is MNHEY and CDR2 is SMNVEV in the germline V gene (reference sequence). In nucleotides, the CDR3 is TGTGCCACCCTAACCAATGGGTTGGGGGCGAGGAATTCACCCCTCCACTTT. It codes for CATLTNGLGARNSPLHF.

The V and J genes are TRBV4-2 and TRBJ1-1; 8 bases line up with TRBD1. The V segment lost 0 bases and the J segment 8 bases; nucleotides outside the gene matches: 8. The CDR3 consists of 15 residues. CDR1 and CDR2 from the germline V gene are LGHNA and YNFKEQ. The CDR3 DNA is TGTGCCAGCAGCCAAGACCAGGACAGGGAGAAAGAAGCTTTCTTT. Translating it yields CASSQDQDREKEAFF.

The CDR3 sequence: CASAAHPGGQFF. The CDR3 nucleotides read TGTGCCAGCGCAGCTCACCCCGGCGGGCAGTTCTTC. The chain recombines TRBV7-9 with TRBJ2-1; D is ambiguous. Trimming cost V 8 bases and J 12 bases, with 17 bases left between them. Germline CDR1 SEHNR, CDR2 FQNEAQ (reference sequence). CDR3 size: 12 residues.